The 2 T cell receptor beta chains below come from one sample, sequenced in a study of shared clonotypes between healthy human individuals. The protocol was immunoSEQ multiplex PCR, while the TCRdb copy is restricted to in-frame clones and leaves out a portion. This sample has 600,000 or so clones, with approximately 95% found just once. Naive CD8 isolation took CD45RO-negative cells positively selected for CCR7 and excluded terminally differentiated effector memory CD45RA+ cells. The sample consisted of naive CD8+ T cells sorted from blood. These TCRs come from a woman aged 30 to 39 in good health.

Comments on this clone: Additional DNA sequences in this sample encode the identical CDR3. The J gene is TRBJ1-5, the V gene TRBV27; no reliable D call. CDR3 length: 14 amino acids. The V gene's germline CDR1 is MNHEY and CDR2 SMNVEV (reference sequence). Trimming took 0 bases from V and 1 from J, leaving 4 bases between them. The DNA for the CDR3 is TGTGCCAGCAGTTTATCGAGGAGCAATCAGCCCCAGCATTTT. This translates into CASSLSRSNQPQHF.

The chain joins TRBV28 to TRBJ1-4; a weak D match, TRBD1 (5 bases). Germline V gene sequence: CDR1 MDHEN, CDR2 SYDVKM. This CDR3 contains 14 residues. Between the trimmed V and J ends, which lost 3 bases and 8 bases, there was a span of 13 bases. The CDR3 is CASSLLLPGEKLFF. CDR3 nucleotides: TGTGCCAGCAGTTTGCTCCTCCCAGGGGAAAAACTGTTTTTT. Full variable domain (outside the CDR3, taken from reference TRBV28 and TRBJ1-4): DVKVTQSSRYLVKRTGEKVFLECVQDMDHENMFWYRQDPGLGLRLIYFSYDVKMKEKGDIPEGYSVSREKKERFSLILESASTNQTSMYLCASSLLLPGEKLFFGSGTQLSVL.